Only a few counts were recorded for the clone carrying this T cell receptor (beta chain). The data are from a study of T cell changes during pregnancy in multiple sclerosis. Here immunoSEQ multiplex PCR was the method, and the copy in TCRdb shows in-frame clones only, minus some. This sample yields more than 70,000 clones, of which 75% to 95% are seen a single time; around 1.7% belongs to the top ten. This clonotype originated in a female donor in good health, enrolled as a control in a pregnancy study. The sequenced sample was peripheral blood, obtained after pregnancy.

CDR3 amino acids: CASSQVGSGEREQYF. The CDR3 coding sequence is TGCGCCAGCAGCCAAGTGGGAAGTGGGGAGCGAGAGCAGTACTTC. The rearrangement joins TRBV4-1 to TRBJ2-7; tentatively, D is TRBD2 (5 bases). V lost 1 base and J 7 bases, leaving 17 bases between the germline ends. In germline, CDR1 is MGHRA, CDR2 YSYEKL. The CDR3 has 15 residues.